This entry concerns a single TCR beta chain. The same CDR3 also results from other DNA sequences found in this sample. Using immunoSEQ multiplex PCR, the repertoire was profiled, and TCRdb retains in-frame clones only, with some absent. The data hold under 200,000 clones, with roughly 90% observed a single time. V dropped 2 bases and J dropped 0 bases, with 10 bases sitting between them. This CDR3 region has 15 residues. From germline, CDR1 is SGHRS and CDR2 YFSETQ. This entry belongs to a study of blood T cell repertoires in COVID-19. The clonotype was recovered from a man younger than 35 with active or convalescent COVID-19. Sequenced: peripheral blood. V is TRBV5-1 and J is TRBJ2-3; a possible D gene is TRBD2 (6 bases). As DNA, the CDR3 is TGCGCCAGCAGCTTAGGTGGGGGGAGCACAGATACGCAGTATTTT. Residues: CASSLGGGSTDTQYF.